Below, 2 T cell receptor beta chains from the same sample are listed, as sequenced in a study of blood T cell repertoires in COVID-19. Clones were read by immunoSEQ multiplex PCR, and TCRdb kept only the in-frame ones, dropping some. The table lists about 210,000 clones, about nine tenths of them singletons. Material for sequencing was peripheral blood. The receptors stem from a woman aged 40 to 50 with acute or convalescent COVID-19.

The CDR3: CASSAELTGDTQYF. CDR3 nucleotide sequence: TGTGCCAGCAGCGCCGAGCTGACCGGGGATACGCAGTATTTT. The gene calls are TRBV9 and TRBJ2-3; no reliable D call. The CDR3 sequence is 14 residues long. V shed 3 bases and J shed 6 bases, with 14 bases lying between them. The germline V gene encodes CDR1 SGDLS and CDR2 YYNGEE.

This clone was observed once. This sequence joins TRBV6-1 and TRBJ1-2; the match to TRBD1 covers 9 bases. This CDR3 spans 13 amino acids. Unmatched junction bases numbered 0, after V lost 3 bases and J lost 4 bases. Germline loops: CDR1 MNHNS, CDR2 SASEGT. The DNA of the CDR3 is TGTGCCAGCAGTGAGGGACAGGGCTATGGCTACACCTTC. Amino acids: CASSEGQGYGYTF.